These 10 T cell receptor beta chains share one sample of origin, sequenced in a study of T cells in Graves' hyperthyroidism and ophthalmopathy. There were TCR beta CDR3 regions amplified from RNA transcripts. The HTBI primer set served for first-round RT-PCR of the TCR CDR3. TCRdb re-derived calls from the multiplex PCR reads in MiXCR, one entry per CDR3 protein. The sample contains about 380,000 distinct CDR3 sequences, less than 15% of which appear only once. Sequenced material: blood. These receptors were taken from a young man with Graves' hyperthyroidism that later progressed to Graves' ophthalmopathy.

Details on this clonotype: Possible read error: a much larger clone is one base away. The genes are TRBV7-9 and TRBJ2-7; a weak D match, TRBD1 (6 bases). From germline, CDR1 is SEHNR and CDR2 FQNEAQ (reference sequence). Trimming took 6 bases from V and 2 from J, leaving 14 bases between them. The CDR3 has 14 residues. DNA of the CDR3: TGTGCCAGCAGTTCCAGGGGACACCCCTACGAGCAGTACTTC. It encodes CASSSRGHPYEQYF.

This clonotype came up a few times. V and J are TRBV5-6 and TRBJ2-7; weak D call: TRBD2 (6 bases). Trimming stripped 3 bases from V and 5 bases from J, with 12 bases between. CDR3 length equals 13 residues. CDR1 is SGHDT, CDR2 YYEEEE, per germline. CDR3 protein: CASSWEDRDEQYF. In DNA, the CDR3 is TGTGCCAGCAGCTGGGAGGACCGGGACGAGCAGTACTTC.

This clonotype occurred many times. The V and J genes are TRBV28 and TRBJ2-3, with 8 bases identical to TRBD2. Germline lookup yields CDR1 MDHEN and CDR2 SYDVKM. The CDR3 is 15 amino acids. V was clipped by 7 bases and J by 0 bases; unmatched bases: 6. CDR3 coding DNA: TGTGCCAGCACCCAAGCGGGGGAGAGCACAGATACGCAGTATTTT. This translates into CASTQAGESTDTQYF.

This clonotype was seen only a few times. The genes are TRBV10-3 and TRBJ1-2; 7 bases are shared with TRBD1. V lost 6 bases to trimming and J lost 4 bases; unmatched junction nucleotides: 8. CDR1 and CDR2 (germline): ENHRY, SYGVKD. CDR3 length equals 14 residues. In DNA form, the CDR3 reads TGTGCCATCAGCGCCGGGACAGACGGCTATGGCTACACCTTC. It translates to CAISAGTDGYGYTF.

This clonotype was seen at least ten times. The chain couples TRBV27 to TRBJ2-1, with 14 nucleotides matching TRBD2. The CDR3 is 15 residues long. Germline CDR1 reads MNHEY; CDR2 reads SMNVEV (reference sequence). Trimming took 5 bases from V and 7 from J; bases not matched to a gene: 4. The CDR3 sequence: CASSPGTSGGNEQFF. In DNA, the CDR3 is TGTGCCAGCAGTCCCGGGACTAGCGGGGGAAATGAGCAGTTCTTC.

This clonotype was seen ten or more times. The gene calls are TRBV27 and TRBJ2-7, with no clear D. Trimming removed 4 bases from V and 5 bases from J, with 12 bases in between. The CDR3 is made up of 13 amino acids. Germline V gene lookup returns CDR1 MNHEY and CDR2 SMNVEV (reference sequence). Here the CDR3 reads CASSSRAPHEQYF. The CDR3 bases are TGTGCCAGCAGTTCCCGAGCCCCCCACGAGCAGTACTTC.

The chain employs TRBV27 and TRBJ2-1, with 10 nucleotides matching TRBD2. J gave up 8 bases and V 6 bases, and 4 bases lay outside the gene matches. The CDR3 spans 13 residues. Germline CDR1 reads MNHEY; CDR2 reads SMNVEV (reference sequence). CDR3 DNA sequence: TGTGCCAGCAGGACTAGCGGGTACGATGAGCAGTTCTTC. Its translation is CASRTSGYDEQFF.

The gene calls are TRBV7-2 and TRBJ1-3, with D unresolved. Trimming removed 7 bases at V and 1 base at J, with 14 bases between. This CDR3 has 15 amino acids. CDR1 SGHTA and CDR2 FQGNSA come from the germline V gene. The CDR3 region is CASTPMIGSGNTIYF. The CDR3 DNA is TGTGCCAGCACTCCCATGATTGGATCTGGAAACACCATATATTTT.

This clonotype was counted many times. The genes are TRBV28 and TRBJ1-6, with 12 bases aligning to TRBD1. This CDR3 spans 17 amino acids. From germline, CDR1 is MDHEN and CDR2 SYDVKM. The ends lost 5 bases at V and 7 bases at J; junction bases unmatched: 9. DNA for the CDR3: TGTGCCAGCAGTCGGGCCGGGACAGGGGGCGCGAATTCACCCCTCCACTTT. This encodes CASSRAGTGGANSPLHF.

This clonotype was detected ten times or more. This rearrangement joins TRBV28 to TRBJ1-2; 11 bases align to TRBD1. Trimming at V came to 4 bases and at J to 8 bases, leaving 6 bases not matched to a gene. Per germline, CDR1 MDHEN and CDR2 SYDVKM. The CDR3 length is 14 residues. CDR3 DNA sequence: TGTGCCAGCAGTTACCCGGGACAGGGGGACGGCTACACCTTC. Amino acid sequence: CASSYPGQGDGYTF.